This T cell receptor beta chain is drawn from a study of beta chain features in type 1 diabetes. Trimming left V 0 bases short and J 7 bases short, with 10 bases between. CDR1 is SGHNT and CDR2 is YYREEE in the germline V gene (reference sequence). The CDR3 is 13 residues long. Of the isolated RNA, all was reverse transcribed, and so the sequenced material was expressed TCRB transcripts. Generated by immunoSEQ multiplex PCR, the TCRdb table keeps only in-frame clones and is missing some. The sample holds roughly 700,000 clones; around 15% are singletons and the top ten take 0.02% to 0.025%. Study-level findings and limits: The study found moderately but significantly shorter TCRB CDR3s in all four CD4+ subsets of Type 1 diabetes patients. Resolution of whether HLA type affects TCRB rearrangement was not achieved here.

The authors sorted CD4+ naive, central memory, regulatory and stem cell-like memory cells via CD45RO/CCR7/CD25/CD127/CD95/CD27. This clone was counted only a few times. The target antigen is unknown. Sequences were obtained from naive CD4+ T cells from blood. This TCR was sampled from a man younger than 35 with type 1 diabetes. The chain couples TRBV5-4 to TRBJ1-2; D unresolved. The DNA of the CDR3 is TGTGCCAGCAGCTTGGGAGCCGAAAGTGGCTACACCTTC. This sequence encodes CASSLGAESGYTF.